These T cell receptor beta chains were read from a single sample in a study of blood T cell repertoires in COVID-19. Produced via immunoSEQ multiplex PCR; TCRdb's table is partial and in-frame only. The sample contains 92,000 or so clones, more than 70% of which appear only once. The sequenced sample consisted of peripheral blood. Every receptor here comes from a man aged 60 to 69 with acute or convalescent COVID-19. CDR3s include the opening cysteine and the closing phenylalanine or tryptophan.

v_gene,j_gene,CDR3aa
TRBV6-1,TRBJ1-5,CASSAFGGKGNQPQHF
TRBV27,TRBJ2-1,CASSLRTSGNREQFF
TRBV19,TRBJ2-7,CASSLRSNDEQYF
TRBV6-6,TRBJ1-1,CASSYGGRNTEAFF
TRBV5-1,TRBJ2-1,CASSNRDNSYNEQFF
TRBV6-5,TRBJ2-3,CASRGAILGTDTQYF
TRBV27,TRBJ2-7,CASSRGQGIGEQYF
TRBV7-8,TRBJ1-5,CASSAGTAYSNQPQHF
TRBV18,TRBJ2-1,CASSPKSPQAGGPRSYNEQFF
TRBV9,TRBJ1-6,CASSVMTGLNSPLHF
TRBV7-9,TRBJ1-1,CASSLRDPENTEAFF
TRBV30,TRBJ1-3,CAWSTDGGFGNTIYF
TRBV29-1,TRBJ2-1,CSVEQRGVYTEQFF
TRBV29-1,TRBJ1-1,CSVGQNKNTEAFF
TRBV5-1,TRBJ1-2,CASSLGQNYGYTF
TRBV18,TRBJ2-5,CASSSSRRVQETQYF
TRBV20-1,TRBJ2-1,CSASLSGAYNEQFF
TRBV5-1,TRBJ2-7,CASSSRTSGGFEQYF
TRBV3-1/TRBV3-2,TRBJ1-1,CASSQGDRNTEAFF
TRBV29-1,TRBJ1-1,CSVDPLTGGRTRFF
TRBV5-6,TRBJ1-2,CASSRGTGLQYGYTF
TRBV29-1,TRBJ1-2,CSVLTGGEGTF
TRBV5-1,TRBJ2-1,CASRSLAGYNEQFF
TRBV27,TRBJ2-1,CASSRGGSYNEQFF
TRBV5-8,TRBJ1-1,CASSLGGGATEAFF
TRBV9,TRBJ2-7,CASSVEAAAGRGPPYEQYF
TRBV2,TRBJ1-5,CASSKEGLSNQPQHF
TRBV19,TRBJ1-2,CASSMGTGGLGYGYTF
TRBV19,TRBJ1-3,CASSISRPSLSAASSGNTIYF
TRBV29-1,TRBJ2-3,CSVATQGGYTDTQYF
TRBV7-9,TRBJ2-2,CASSAGTVNTGELFF
TRBV2,TRBJ1-4,CASSVGRNEKLFF
TRBV6-5,TRBJ1-1,CASSTTRGNTEAFF
TRBV7-6,TRBJ2-2,CASSLLAGVANTGELFF
TRBV30,TRBJ1-2,CAWSVIRPGEGYTF
TRBV5-8,TRBJ1-2,CASSFSGNYGYTF
TRBV19,TRBJ1-2,CASSVTGNDYGYTF
TRBV11-2,TRBJ1-2,CASRKGQGDYGYTF
TRBV5-1,TRBJ2-7,CASSLSGTGQDEQYF
TRBV19,TRBJ1-4,CASSQTVNEKLFF
TRBV6-1,TRBJ1-2,CASSEVSGANYGYTF
TRBV30,TRBJ2-3,CAWSVIRTSGSTDTQYF
TRBV11-2,TRBJ1-5,CASSLDRAGQPQHF
TRBV5-4,TRBJ2-1,CASSSRTSGGAYNEQFF
TRBV6-5,TRBJ1-2,CASSRQAQAFYGYTF
TRBV5-1,TRBJ1-5,CASSPGQGRQPQHF
TRBV27,TRBJ2-2,CASSLLRTGELFF